This T cell receptor (beta chain) was documented in a study of Ad26.COV2.S vaccination and SARS-CoV-2 variants (dated by TCRdb to 2020 to 2022). About the full investigation: Donors in the vaccine arm were drawn from COV1001, a phase I-IIa trial of Ad26.COV2.S in healthy adults that was multicentre, randomized, double-blind and placebo-controlled. Ad26.COV2.S was administered intramuscularly at a dose of 5x10^10 or 1x10^11 viral particles, either as one shot or as two shots given 56 days apart. The specificity and breadth of SARS-CoV-2-reactive T cell receptors after Ad26.COV2.S vaccination were assessed by TCRbeta repertoire sequencing. A total of around 32 samples were included in the TCR-sequenced set, comprising roughly 19 Ad26.COV2.S vaccine recipients, 5 placebo recipients and 8 SARS-CoV-2 convalescent individuals. Trial participants were randomized into five groups of five: low-dose or high-dose Ad26.COV2.S given once or twice, or placebo on both occasions. Blinding of investigators to trial group allocation was maintained during experiments and outcome assessment.

This clone has only a few counts. What this receptor recognizes is not known. No much larger clonotype is one base removed from it; base qualities were not supplied. The immunoSEQ Assay was the method used to sequence TCRbeta CDR3 regions. After extraction, genomic DNA underwent amplification by bias-controlled multiplex PCR, followed by high-throughput sequencing. In the authors' own workflow: To quantify the absolute abundance of every unique TCRbeta CDR3 region, sequences were collapsed and filtered. T cell fraction was estimated by normalization of TCRbeta template counts to usable DNA, with usable DNA being measured through amplification of reference genes present in all nucleated cells. Repertoire TCRs were annotated as SARS-CoV-2-specific when V gene, CDR3 amino acid sequence and J gene were exactly matched to a known reactive TCR set. The reference SARS-CoV-2 TCR set came from MIRA and was filtered for enrichment in COVID-19-positive ImmuneCODE repertoires, removing public or cross-reactive TCRs. Using the MIRA antigens, annotated TCRs were further analysed by specific ORF or by position within an ORF. Breadth was defined as annotated unique rearrangements over total unique productive rearrangements; depth was the summed frequency of those rearrangements. Two-sided Wilcoxon rank-sum tests were applied when comparing TCR breadth between groups. TCRdb provides this immuneACCESS table in a form limited to in-frame rearrangements. Some clones are lacking; in checked studies, under half of them reflect an unresolved V gene, and why the rest are absent is not known. That table gives V, J and clone size, and the DNA gave D and trimming. Counted in this sample were roughly 300,000 clones; around 89% of them appeared once. The ten largest clones capture 5% of the sample.

Overall study outcomes, separate from this receptor: Spike-specific TCR breadth was higher in Ad26.COV2.S recipients than in placebo recipients (P = 0.0014). Vaccine and placebo recipients had similar non-spike TCR breadth, a finding consistent with the vaccine containing only spike. Comparing responses between vaccine doses or regimens was not something the study was powered to do. The authors noted that the TCR breadth and depth analyses may have underestimated total T cell responses. After vaccination, substantial breadth of spike-specific CD8+ and CD4+ T cell responses was reported.

The treatment or condition label corresponds to: 15 to 20 received Ad26.COV2.S at low or high dose, single or two shots; 5 received placebo; per-sample allocation not given. Repertoires of vaccine and placebo recipients were sequenced from samples taken on day 63 after the first injection. In Cohort 1b, some 25 adults aged 18-55 years were enrolled at a single site in Boston, USA, between 29 July and 7 August 2020. Ad26.COV2.S consisted of a replication-incompetent adenovirus type 26 vector by which a prefusion-stabilized SARS-CoV-2 spike protein from the original Wuhan strain was expressed. V is shortened by 0 bases, J by 1 base, and the region joining them spans 13 bases. Including cysteine and phenylalanine, the CDR3 has 16 amino acids. The entry retains the CDR3 DNA only, 48 bases that are in frame from base 1. The germline V gene provides CDR1 LGHNA and CDR2 YNFKEQ.

Recombination connected TRBV4-2 to TRBJ2-7; perhaps TRBD1 is the D gene, with 6 bases matching. The clonotype originates from a person between 18 and 65 years old who received the Ad26.COV2.S COVID-19 vaccine or a placebo. Sample: peripheral blood, taken in a trial of Ad26.COV2.S vaccine versus placebo. The CDR3: CASSQEGGAPSYEQYF. Here is the DNA: TGTGCCAGCAGCCAAGAAGGGGGAGCCCCGTCCTACGAGCAGTACTTC.